The TCR beta chain described here comes from a study of blood T cell repertoires in COVID-19 (dated by TCRdb to about 2020). About the investigation overall: Samples covering the acute and convalescent phases of COVID-19 were provided by collaborators in the United States, Italy and Spain. The prospective study material was composed of cDNA or gDNA derived from T cells, B-cell-depleted T cells, or PBMCs. The dataset comprised deeply sampled blood TCRbeta repertoires from subjects exposed to, actively infected with, or recovered from COVID-19. A freely available public database, intended as a resource for researchers studying the immune response to SARS-CoV-2, is where the repertoires were released. Samples came from the ongoing ImmuneRACE study (first 160 participants) plus 1,254 subjects from 6 global collaborators. Sample metadata almost always included a de-identified subject ID, COVID-19 status, age in years and sex. Where available, HLA class I and class II types were obtained from metadata supplied by the sample provider rather than from assay-based typing.

The immunoSEQ Assay, a bias-controlled multiplex PCR, was used to amplify TCRbeta CDR3 regions from genomic DNA. The paper's data handling went like this. The number of nucleated cells in each sample was estimated from the amplification of reference gene primers within the assay. Sequence reads were collapsed and filtered to measure the absolute abundance of every unique TCRbeta CDR3 rearrangement. For each sample, productive Simpson clonality was calculated as the square root of Simpson's diversity index over productive rearrangements. Held by TCRdb, this immuneACCESS table contains in-frame sequences only and omits some clones. Under half of the omission traces to an unresolved V gene where checked; the cause of the rest is unknown. The D gene and trimming were derived from the DNA, and the V and J assignments and clone size from that table. The sample data list 55,000 to 95,000 clones, and 81% of these were observed just once. The biggest ten clones account for 20% to 25% of the sample.

Notes on this clone: Its binding antigen is unknown. No clone much larger than this one lies a single base away; base qualities are absent.

Study-level results and caveats: Clinical and demographic metadata were provided uncurated, with the amount varying by source and participant.

Spanning cysteine to phenylalanine, the CDR3 consists of 15 amino acids. Only the CDR3 part of the read is kept: 45 bases, read in frame from the first base. The germline V gene encodes CDR1 SGHVS and CDR2 FNYEAQ. Germline trimming amounts to 5 bases on V and 2 bases on J, with 7 as the count of junction bases outside the gene matches. Collaborating institutions collected whole blood in K2EDTA tubes following their own protocols. For TCRbeta analysis, collaborator samples were shipped as frozen whole blood, as isolated PBMCs, or as DNA extracted from either sample type. The TCR was taken from a woman in her 70s with acute or convalescent COVID-19. What was sequenced was peripheral blood. This chain joins TRBV7-6 to TRBJ2-3; 7 of the junction bases match TRBD1. The CDR3 has the sequence CASSLQGVPTDTQYF. DNA sequence: TGTGCCAGCAGCCTGCAGGGGGTCCCCACAGATACGCAGTATTTT.